This TCR beta chain is drawn from a study of blood T cell repertoires in COVID-19. Overall study context: Researchers got acute and convalescent COVID-19 samples from the United States, Italy and Spain.

This clone was observed a handful of times. The CDR3 runs to 13 residues. Germline V gene lookup returns CDR1 SGHVS and CDR2 FQNEAQ. Losses at the gene ends were 5 bases for V and 5 bases for J; bases not matched to a gene: 4. The data were produced by immunoSEQ multiplex PCR, yet TCRdb's version contains in-frame clones alone and is incomplete. The sample lists 200,000 to 300,000 clones; approximately 87% were seen once. The specimen was peripheral blood. The clonotype originates from a man aged 55 to 69 with acute or convalescent COVID-19. The chain is built from TRBV7-8 and TRBJ1-2, with 8 positions matching TRBD1. CDR3 coding DNA: TGTGCCAGCAGCCCGGGACAGGAATATGGCTACACCTTC. Protein product: CASSPGQEYGYTF.